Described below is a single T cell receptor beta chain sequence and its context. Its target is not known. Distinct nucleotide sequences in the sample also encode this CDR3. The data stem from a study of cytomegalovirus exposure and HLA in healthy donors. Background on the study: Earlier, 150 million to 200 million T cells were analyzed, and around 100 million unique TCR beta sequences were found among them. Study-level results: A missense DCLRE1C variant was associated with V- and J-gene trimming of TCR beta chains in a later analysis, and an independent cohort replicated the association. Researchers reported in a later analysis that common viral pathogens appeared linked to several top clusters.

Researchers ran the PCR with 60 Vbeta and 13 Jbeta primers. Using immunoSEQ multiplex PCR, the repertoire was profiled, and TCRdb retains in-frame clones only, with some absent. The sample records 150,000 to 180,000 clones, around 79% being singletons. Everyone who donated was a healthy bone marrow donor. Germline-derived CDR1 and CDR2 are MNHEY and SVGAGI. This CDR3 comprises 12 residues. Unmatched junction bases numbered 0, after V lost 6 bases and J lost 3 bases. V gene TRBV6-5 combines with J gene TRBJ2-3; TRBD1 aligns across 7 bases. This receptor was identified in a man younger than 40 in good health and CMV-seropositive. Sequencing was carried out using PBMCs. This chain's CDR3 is CASRTGTDTQYF. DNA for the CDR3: TGTGCCAGCAGGACAGGGACAGATACGCAGTATTTT.